The following is a T cell receptor (beta chain) sequence with its context. Its antigen is currently not known. Base-call qualities are not available, and no considerably larger clone is one nucleotide away. The data were obtained in a study of blood T cell repertoires in COVID-19 (dated by TCRdb to 2019 to 2021). The study in broad terms: Collaborator samples came from the United States, Italy and Spain and covered acute and convalescent phases of COVID-19. Subjects who had been exposed to COVID-19, were actively infected with it, or had recovered from it provided the deeply sampled blood TCRbeta repertoires that made up the dataset. The repertoires were released in a freely available public database meant as a resource for research on the immune response to SARS-CoV-2. Sample metadata almost always included a de-identified subject ID, COVID-19 status, age in years and sex. The prospective study material was composed of cDNA or gDNA derived from T cells, B-cell-depleted T cells, or PBMCs. The samples were drawn from the first 160 participants of the ongoing ImmuneRACE study and from some 1,300 subjects provided by 6 global collaborators. Where HLA class I and class II types were available, the types were taken from metadata supplied by the sample provider, not from assay-based typing. Overall results and qualifications from the work: The quantity of clinical and demographic metadata differed by source and by participant and was supplied without curation.

A second Seattle source provided samples from volunteer blood donors who had recovered from COVID-19. Collaborating institutions collected whole blood in K2EDTA tubes following their own protocols. For TCRbeta analysis, collaborator samples were shipped as frozen whole blood, as isolated PBMCs, or as DNA extracted from either sample type. The CDR3 numbers 15 residues from cysteine through phenylalanine. The DNA shown is the 45-base CDR3, in frame from base 1. A distance of 13 bases separates the germline ends of V and J, which lose 1 base and 3 bases respectively. The germline V gene supplies CDR1 SGHTA and CDR2 FQGNSA. TCRbeta CDR3 regions were amplified from genomic DNA by means of the immunoSEQ Assay, a bias-controlled multiplex PCR. The paper's processing steps were these. Nucleated cell counts per sample were estimated from amplification of reference gene primers within the assay. To quantify the absolute abundance of each unique TCRbeta CDR3 rearrangement, sequence reads were collapsed and filtered. Productive Simpson clonality was computed per sample as the square root of Simpson's diversity index over productive rearrangements. TCRdb holds this immuneACCESS table with in-frame rearrangements only. Some clones are missing; in checked studies, unresolved V genes explain under half, and the rest has no known cause. V and J calls and clone size are as listed in that table; D and trimming were resolved from the DNA. For this sample the table gives over 200,000 clones, of which 70% to 90% were detected only once. Of the sample, around 12% is held by the ten largest clones.

The sequenced sample was peripheral blood. This sequence uses TRBV7-2 and TRBJ2-7; the best D guess is TRBD2, with 5 bases matching. This TCR came from a woman younger than 30 who had recovered from COVID-19. The CDR3 protein: CASSLGAADYYEQYF. The DNA sequence follows: TGTGCCAGCAGCTTAGGCGCCGCCGACTACTACGAGCAGTACTTC.